This TCR beta chain was captured by sequencing in a study of T-cell reconstitution after alpha-beta-depleted transplantation in children. Trimming at V came to 5 bases and at J to 1 base, leaving 4 bases not matched to a gene. CDR1 and CDR2 (germline): MNHEY, SMNVEV (reference sequence). The CDR3 spans 15 residues. Unique molecular identifiers were incorporated into the prepared TCRbeta library. TCRdb passed the PCR reads through MiXCR, listing each CDR3 protein once. The data show over 400,000 distinct CDR3 sequences, around 12% seen once. This clonotype was found a few times. The sample in question was PBMCs from the stem cell graft donor, obtained from the stem cell graft. The sequence was obtained from a human donor who donated a stem cell graft to a child with combined immunodeficiency. The rearrangement links TRBV27 to TRBJ2-1, with TRBD2 matching 8 bases. In DNA form, the CDR3 reads TGTGCCAGCAGTCTCCCTAGCGGGTCCTACAATGAGCAGTTCTTC. It translates to CASSLPSGSYNEQFF.